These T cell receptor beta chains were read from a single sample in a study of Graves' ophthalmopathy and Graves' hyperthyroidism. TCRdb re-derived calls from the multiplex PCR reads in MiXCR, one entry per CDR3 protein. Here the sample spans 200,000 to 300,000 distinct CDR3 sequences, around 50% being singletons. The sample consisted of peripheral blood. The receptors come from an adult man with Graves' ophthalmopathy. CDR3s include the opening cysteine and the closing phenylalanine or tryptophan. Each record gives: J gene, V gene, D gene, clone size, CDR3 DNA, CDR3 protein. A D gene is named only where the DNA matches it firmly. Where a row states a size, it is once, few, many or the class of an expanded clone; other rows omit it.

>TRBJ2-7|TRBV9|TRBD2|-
TGTGCCAGCAGCGTAAAGCGGGAGGGAGACGAGCAGTACTTC
CASSVKREGDEQYF
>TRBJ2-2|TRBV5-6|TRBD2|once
TGTGCCAGCAGCTTGGTGACTAGCGGGCGCTACACCGGGGAGCTGTTTTTT
CASSLVTSGRYTGELFF
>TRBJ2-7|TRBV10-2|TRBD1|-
TGTGCCAGCAGTTTTGGGACAGGGAGATCCTACGAGCAGTACTTC
CASSFGTGRSYEQYF
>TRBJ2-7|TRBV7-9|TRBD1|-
TGTGCCAGCAGAGCGACAGGGGGCCGGCCGGGCGAGCAGTACTTC
CASRATGGRPGEQYF
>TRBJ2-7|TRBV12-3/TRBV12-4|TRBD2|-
TGTGCCAGCAGTCCAAGTGGACTAGCGGGAGACGAGCAGTACTTC
CASSPSGLAGDEQYF
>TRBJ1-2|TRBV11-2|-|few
TGTGCCAGCAGCTTAGGTTCAGGAGCGAACTATGGCTACACCTTC
CASSLGSGANYGYTF
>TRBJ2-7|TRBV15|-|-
TGTGCCACCAGCATACAGGGTTCCTACGAGCAGTACTTC
CATSIQGSYEQYF
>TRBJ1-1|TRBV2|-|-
TGTGCCAGCAGTGAAGACGGGACGATCACTGAAGCTTTCTTT
CASSEDGTITEAFF
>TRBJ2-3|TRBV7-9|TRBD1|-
TGTGCCAGCAGCCTCTTGGGACAGGGCCCAGATACGCAGTATTTT
CASSLLGQGPDTQYF
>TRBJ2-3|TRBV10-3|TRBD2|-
TGTGCCAGCAGCTCCGGACTAGCGGGAGTGGGAGATACGCAGTATTTT
CASSSGLAGVGDTQYF
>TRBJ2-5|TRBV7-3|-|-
TGTGCCAGCAGCCCCACTCGGGCGGGGAAAGAGACCCAGTACTTC
CASSPTRAGKETQYF
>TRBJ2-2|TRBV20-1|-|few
TGCAGTGCCGGAGGACCTAAAAACACCGGGGAGCTGTTTTTT
CSAGGPKNTGELFF
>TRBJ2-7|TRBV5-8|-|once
TGTGCCAGCAGCTTAAGTTCGGAAGGACTTACGACCTACGAGCAGTACTTC
CASSLSSEGLTTYEQYF
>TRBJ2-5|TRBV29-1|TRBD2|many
TGCAGCGCTGTACTAGCGAACCAAGAGACCCAGTACTTC
CSAVLANQETQYF
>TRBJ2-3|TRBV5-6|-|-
TGTGCCAGCAGCTTGAGTCCAACTACGCAGTATTTT
CASSLSPTTQYF
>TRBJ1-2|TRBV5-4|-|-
TGTGCCAGCAGCGCCGCGGGTCAGGAGGCCTATGGCTACACCTTC
CASSAAGQEAYGYTF
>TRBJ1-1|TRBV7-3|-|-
TGTGCCAGCAGCCCAGGAGGGTCGAACACTGAAGCTTTCTTT
CASSPGGSNTEAFF
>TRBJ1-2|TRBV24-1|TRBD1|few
TGTGCCACCAGTGACCCGGGACAGGGATATGGCTACACCTTC
CATSDPGQGYGYTF
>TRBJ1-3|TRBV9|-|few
TGTGCCAGCAGCGCACGCACAGGGATCTCTGGAAACACCATATATTTT
CASSARTGISGNTIYF
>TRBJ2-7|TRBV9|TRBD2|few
TGTGCCAGCAGCTCCTCTAGCGGGGGGGACTACGAGCAGTACTTC
CASSSSSGGDYEQYF
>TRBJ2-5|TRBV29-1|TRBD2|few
TGCAGCGTGGTAGGAAGCGGGGGCGGGGAGACCCAGTACTTC
CSVVGSGGGETQYF
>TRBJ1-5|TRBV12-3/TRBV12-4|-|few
TGTGCCAGCTGCCGGGCGGGGGGAAACAATCAGCCCCAGCATTTT
CASCRAGGNNQPQHF
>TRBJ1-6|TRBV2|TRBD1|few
TGTGCCAGCAGTCCCGGACAGGGGTCCCCGCGACCGAATTCACCCCTCCACTTT
CASSPGQGSPRPNSPLHF
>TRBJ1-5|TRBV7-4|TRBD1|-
TGTGCCAGCAGCGGCAGGGGGAACGACAATCAGCCCCAGCATTTT
CASSGRGNDNQPQHF
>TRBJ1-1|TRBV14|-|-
TGTGCCAGCAGCCCTACAGGGACTGAAGCTTTCTTT
CASSPTGTEAFF
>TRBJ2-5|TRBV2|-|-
TGTGCCAGCAGTGTGGGACAAAAAGAGACCCAGTACTTC
CASSVGQKETQYF
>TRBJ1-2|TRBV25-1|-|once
TGTGCCAGCATAGCGGGCCAGACCCTTTGGGGTGGCTACACCTTC
CASIAGQTLWGGYTF
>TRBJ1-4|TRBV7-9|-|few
TGTGCCAGCAGCCTAATGTCAACTAATGAAAAACTGTTTTTT
CASSLMSTNEKLFF
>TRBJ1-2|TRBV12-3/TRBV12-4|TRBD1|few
TGTGCCAGCAGTGCAGGGGGCCGTGGCTACACCTTC
CASSAGGRGYTF
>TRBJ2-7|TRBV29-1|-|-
TGCAGCGTTGAAGCTCGGGACGGAACCTACGAGCAGTACTTC
CSVEARDGTYEQYF
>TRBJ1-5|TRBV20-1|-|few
TGCAGTGCTCCAGGGCCGGGCGGGGCTCAGCCCCAGCATTTT
CSAPGPGGAQPQHF
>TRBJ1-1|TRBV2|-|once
TGTGCCAGCAGTCAACATGTGGGTACTGGAGCTTTCTTT
CASSQHVGTGAFF